This T cell receptor beta chain was documented in a study of T-cell memory formation after mild COVID-19. This CDR3 region has 13 residues. Losses at the gene ends were 6 bases for V and 7 bases for J; bases not matched to a gene: 5. Germline V gives CDR1 MNHNY, CDR2 SVGAGI (reference sequence). Via MiXCR, TCRdb re-called the 5' RACE reads, giving one row per CDR3 protein. The sample carries 350,000 to 450,000 distinct CDR3 sequences, around 27% recorded once. The sequenced sample consisted of PBMCs or a T cell subset sorted from them (not recorded which). This sequence joins TRBV6-6 and TRBJ1-2; 10 bases fit TRBD1. The clonotype originates from an adult woman who had mild COVID-19 (a few samples of this study predate the infection). Cell type and time point are not known. In DNA, the CDR3 is TGTGCCAGCAGCGACAGGGGGCGCGGTGGCTACACCTTC. Protein product: CASSDRGRGGYTF.